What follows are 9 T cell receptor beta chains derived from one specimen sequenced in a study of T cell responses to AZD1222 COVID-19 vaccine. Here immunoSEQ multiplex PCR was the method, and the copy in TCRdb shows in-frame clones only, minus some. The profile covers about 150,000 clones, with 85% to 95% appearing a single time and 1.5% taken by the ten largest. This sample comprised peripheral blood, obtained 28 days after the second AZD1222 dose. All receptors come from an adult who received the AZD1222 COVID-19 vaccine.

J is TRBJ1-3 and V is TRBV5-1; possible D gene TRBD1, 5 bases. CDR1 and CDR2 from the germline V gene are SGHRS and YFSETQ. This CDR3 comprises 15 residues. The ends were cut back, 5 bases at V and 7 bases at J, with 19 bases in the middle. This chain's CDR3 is CASRPANGEGNTIYF. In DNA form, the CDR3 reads TGCGCCAGCAGGCCGGCGAACGGGGAGGGGAACACCATATATTTT.

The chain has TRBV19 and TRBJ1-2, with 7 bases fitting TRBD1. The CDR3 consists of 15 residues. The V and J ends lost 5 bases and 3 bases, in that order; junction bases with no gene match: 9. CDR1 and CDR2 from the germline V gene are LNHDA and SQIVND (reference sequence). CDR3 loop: CASSQPGTADYGYTF. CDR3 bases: TGTGCCAGTAGTCAACCCGGGACAGCTGACTATGGCTACACCTTC. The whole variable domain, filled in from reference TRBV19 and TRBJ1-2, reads DGGITQSPKYLFRKEGQNVTLSCEQNLNHDAMYWYRQDPGQGLRLIYYSQIVNDFQKGDIAEGYSVSREKKESFPLTVTSAQKNPTAFYLCASSQPGTADYGYTFGSGTRLTVV.

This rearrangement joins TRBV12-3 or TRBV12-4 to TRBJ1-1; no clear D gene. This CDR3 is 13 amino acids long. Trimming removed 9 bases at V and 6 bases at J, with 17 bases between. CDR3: CASVEDGGPEAFF. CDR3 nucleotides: TGTGCCAGTGTTGAAGACGGAGGCCCTGAAGCTTTCTTT.

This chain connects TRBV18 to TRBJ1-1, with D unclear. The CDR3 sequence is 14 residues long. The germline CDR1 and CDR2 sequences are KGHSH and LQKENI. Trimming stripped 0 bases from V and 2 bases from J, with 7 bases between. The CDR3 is CASSPPTPNTEAFF. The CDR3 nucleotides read TGTGCCAGCTCACCACCGACCCCTAACACTGAAGCTTTCTTT.

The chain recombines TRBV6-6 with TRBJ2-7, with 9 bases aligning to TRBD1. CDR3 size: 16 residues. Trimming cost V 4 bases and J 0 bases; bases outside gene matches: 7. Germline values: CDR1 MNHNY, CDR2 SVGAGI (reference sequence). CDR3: CASSSTGQGNSYEQYF. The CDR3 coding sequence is TGTGCCAGCAGTTCAACGGGACAGGGTAACTCCTACGAGCAGTACTTC.

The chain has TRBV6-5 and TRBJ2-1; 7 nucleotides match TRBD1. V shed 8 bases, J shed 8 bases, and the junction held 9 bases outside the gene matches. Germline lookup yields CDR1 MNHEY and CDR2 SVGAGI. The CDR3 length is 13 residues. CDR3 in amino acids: CASCRDSGYEQFF. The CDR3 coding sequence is TGTGCCAGCTGCCGGGACAGTGGGTATGAGCAGTTCTTC.

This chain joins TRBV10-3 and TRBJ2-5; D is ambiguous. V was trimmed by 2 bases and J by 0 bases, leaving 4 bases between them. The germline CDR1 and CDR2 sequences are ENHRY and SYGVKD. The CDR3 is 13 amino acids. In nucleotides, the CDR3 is TGTGCCATCAGTGAGCGGAACCAAGAGACCCAGTACTTC. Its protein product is CAISERNQETQYF.

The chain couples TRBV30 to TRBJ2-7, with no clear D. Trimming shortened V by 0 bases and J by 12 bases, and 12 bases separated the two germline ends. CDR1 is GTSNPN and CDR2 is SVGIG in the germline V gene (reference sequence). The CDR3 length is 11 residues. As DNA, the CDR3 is TGTGCCTGGAGTGTACGGCAGTCGCCGTACTTC. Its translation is CAWSVRQSPYF.

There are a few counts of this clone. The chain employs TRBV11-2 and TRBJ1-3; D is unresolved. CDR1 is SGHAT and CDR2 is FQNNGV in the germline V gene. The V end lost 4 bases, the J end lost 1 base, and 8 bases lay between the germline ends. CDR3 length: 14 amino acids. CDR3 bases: TGTGCCAGCAGCTCCTCAAGGTCTGGAAACACCATATATTTT. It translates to CASSSSRSGNTIYF.